The sequence of this T cell receptor beta chain was determined in a study of blood T cell repertoires in COVID-19 (dated by TCRdb to 2020 to 2021). Broadly, across the study: The collaborator samples originated in the United States, Italy and Spain and spanned the acute and convalescent phases of COVID-19. The prospective study material was composed of cDNA or gDNA derived from T cells, B-cell-depleted T cells, or PBMCs. Deeply sampled blood TCRbeta repertoires from subjects exposed to, actively infected with, or recovered from COVID-19 were included in the dataset. The repertoires were made available in a free public database intended to serve as a resource for research on the immune response to SARS-CoV-2. Samples came from the ongoing ImmuneRACE study (first 160 participants) plus 1,254 subjects from 6 global collaborators. A de-identified subject ID, COVID-19 status, age in years and sex were almost always included in the sample metadata. Where HLA class I and class II types were available, the types were taken from metadata supplied by the sample provider, not from assay-based typing. The paper's findings and limits, for the study overall: The amount of clinical and demographic metadata varied by source and participant and was provided uncurated.

A remark on this clone: Its recognized antigen is unknown. No qualities accompany the bases; no much larger clone lies one base away.

TCRbeta CDR3 regions were amplified from genomic DNA using the immunoSEQ Assay, a bias-controlled multiplex PCR. Processing in the source paper ran as follows. Within the assay, amplification of reference gene primers was used to estimate how many nucleated cells each sample contained. Sequence reads were collapsed and filtered to measure the absolute abundance of every unique TCRbeta CDR3 rearrangement. For each sample, productive Simpson clonality was calculated by taking the square root of Simpson's diversity index across productive rearrangements. In its TCRdb copy, this immuneACCESS table keeps in-frame sequences only and misses some clones. Where compared with another copy, unresolved V genes explain less than half of these, and the others have no known cause. Clone size and V and J calls were adopted from that table, with D and trimming inferred from the DNA. Across this sample there are approximately 94,000 clones, with 70% to 90% seen only once. The leading ten clones occupy roughly 13% of the sample.

Whole blood was collected in K2EDTA tubes by collaborating institutions according to the institutions' own protocols. Collaborator samples were shipped for TCRbeta analysis as frozen whole blood, isolated PBMCs, or DNA extracted from either sample type. From its cysteine to its phenylalanine, the CDR3 spans 19 amino acids. This entry keeps only the CDR3 DNA: 57 bases, framed from base 1. Germline trimming: 4 bases from V, 3 bases from J; junction bases outside gene matches: 17. CDR1 and CDR2 are drawn from the germline V gene (reference sequence): MNHEY, SMNVEV. The clonotype was recovered from a human donor in a cohort sampled during active COVID-19. The sample was peripheral blood. The sequence joins TRBV27 to TRBJ2-2, with 7 bases in between that match TRBD2. The nucleotide sequence reads TGTGCCAGCAGTTCCAGAACCCGGAGGACTAGTTGGTACACCGGGGAGCTGTTTTTT. This yields the protein CASSSRTRRTSWYTGELFF.